Each of the 11 T cell receptor beta chains below was sequenced from the same sample in a study of OX40 agonist ivuxolimab in advanced cancers. Sequenced by immunoSEQ multiplex PCR; TCRdb stores in-frame clones only, minus some. The data contain about 83,000 clones, approximately 84% of them singletons. The specimen was CD4+ or CD8+ T cells sorted from blood, collected in a trial of the OX40 agonist ivuxolimab. Every receptor here comes from an adult with an advanced solid tumor such as melanoma, head and neck, liver or kidney cancer.

The chain recombines TRBV7-9 with TRBJ2-7; D possibly matches TRBD1 or TRBD2 (5 bases each). V gave up 4 bases and J gave up 3 bases, with 16 bases separating them. The germline V gene has CDR1 SEHNR and CDR2 FQNEAQ (reference sequence). CDR3 length: 15 residues. The CDR3 loop reads CASSSIRDGYYEQYF. The DNA of the CDR3 is TGTGCCAGCAGCTCTATACGGGACGGATACTACGAGCAGTACTTC.

This clone came up a few times. V gene TRBV2 combines with J gene TRBJ2-5; 7 positions agree with TRBD1. Germline V gene data show CDR1 as SNHLY and CDR2 as FYNNEI. The CDR3 sequence is 13 residues long. With 10 bases clipped from V and 1 base from J, the junction kept 6 bases outside the gene matches. In DNA form, the CDR3 reads TGTGCCACAAAACAGGGGACCCAAGAGACCCAGTACTTC. It specifies CATKQGTQETQYF.

V usage is TRBV5-4 and J usage is TRBJ2-7, with 9 bases lining up with TRBD2. V was pared by 4 bases and J by 1 base, with 3 bases of the junction left unmatched. CDR3 size: 14 residues. Germline V CDR1 and CDR2: SGHNT, YYREEE (reference sequence). This chain's CDR3 is CASSPLAGSYEQYF. The CDR3 nucleotides read TGTGCCAGCAGCCCTCTAGCGGGGTCCTACGAGCAGTACTTC.

V usage is TRBV27 and J usage is TRBJ2-2, with 11 bases identical to TRBD2. CDR3 length equals 16 residues. V gave up 3 bases and J gave up 7 bases; unmatched junction bases: 7. Germline CDR1 MNHEY, CDR2 SMNVEV (reference sequence). In DNA, the CDR3 is TGTGCCAGCAGTTTCCGACTAGCGGGAACGGTCGGGGAGCTGTTTTTT. Translation gives CASSFRLAGTVGELFF.

The chain couples TRBV5-6 to TRBJ2-3; D is undetermined. The CDR3 runs 13 residues. Germline V gives CDR1 SGHDT, CDR2 YYEEEE. Trimming took 1 base from V and 3 from J, leaving 6 bases between them. CDR3 nucleotide sequence: TGTGCCAGCAGCTTGTATCTTACAGATACGCAGTATTTT. Its translation is CASSLYLTDTQYF.

V and J are TRBV5-1 and TRBJ2-1, with TRBD2 as a possible D gene (5 bases). Germline-derived CDR1 and CDR2 are SGHRS and YFSETQ. V was cut by 0 bases and J by 4 bases, with 11 bases left in between. The CDR3 runs 15 residues. The CDR3 coding sequence is TGCGCCAGCAGCTTGGCTTCTAGCAGATACAATGAGCAGTTCTTC. Its protein product is CASSLASSRYNEQFF.

This rearrangement joins TRBV27 to TRBJ2-3, with unresolved D. The CDR3 length is 16 residues. The germline V gene encodes CDR1 MNHEY and CDR2 SMNVEV (reference sequence). V lost 3 bases, J lost 2 bases, and 15 bases lay in between. The CDR3 loop reads CASSFRGIPATDTQYF. CDR3 nucleotide sequence: TGTGCCAGCAGTTTTCGTGGGATACCCGCCACAGATACGCAGTATTTT.

To note about this clone: An end of the junction does not agree with germline; a read error may underlie this. CDR3 coding DNA: TGTGCCAGCTCCCTCGCCGAGTGGGACACTGAAGCTTTCTTT. Amino acid sequence: CASSLAEWDTEAFF. The rearrangement uses TRBV5-1 and TRBJ1-1; D is unclear. The CDR3 loop spans 14 amino acids. From germline, CDR1 is SGHRS and CDR2 YFSETQ.

The V call is TRBV30, the J call TRBJ2-7; 9 bases line up with TRBD1. This CDR3 contains 12 residues. Unmatched junction bases numbered 6, after V lost 4 bases and J lost 8 bases. The germline CDR1 and CDR2 sequences are GTSNPN and SVGIG (reference sequence). The CDR3 DNA follows: TGTGCCTGGAAGGGGGACAGGGAAAAGCAGTACTTC. Its translation: CAWKGDREKQYF.

This chain connects TRBV2 to TRBJ2-5; TRBD2 is a possible D gene (7 bases). The CDR3 sequence is 12 residues long. Germline CDR1 reads SNHLY; CDR2 reads FYNNEI. V lost 6 bases and J lost 5, with 10 bases in between. The CDR3 nucleotides are TGTGCCAGCAGGGGGGGGCGGGAGACCCAGTACTTC. Protein sequence: CASRGGRETQYF.

This clone was seen a handful of times. The CDR3 sequence is CASSTGGDGANVLTF. The CDR3 DNA sequence: TGTGCCAGCAGTACCGGGGGAGATGGGGCCAACGTCCTGACTTTC. V gene TRBV6-5 combines with J gene TRBJ2-6; weak D call: TRBD2 (6 bases). This CDR3 spans 15 amino acids. Germline V gene data show CDR1 as MNHEY and CDR2 as SVGAGI. V was pared by 5 bases and J by 3 bases, with 11 bases between.